These 27 T cell receptor beta chains originate from one sample sequenced in a study of patients and donors after allogeneic stem cell transplantation. From the RT-PCR reads, TCRdb called clonotypes with MiXCR, one entry per CDR3 protein. The sample carries under 30,000 distinct CDR3 sequences, 29% recorded once. The material sequenced was blood, either unsorted or a sorted T cell fraction (not recorded which). These receptors originate from a human donor who was either an allogeneic HSCT recipient or a stem cell or donor lymphocyte infusion donor (not recorded which). It is not recorded whose cells these are; they may come from a transplant donor.

In its sample, this clonotype was seen a few times. The gene calls are TRBV6-2 or TRBV6-3 and TRBJ1-2; D may be TRBD1 (6 bases). The CDR3 is 13 residues long. Germline CDR1 MNHEY, CDR2 SVGEGT. V lost 2 bases and J lost 6, with 10 bases in between. The CDR3 DNA follows: TGTGCCAGCAGTTACACCAGGGGCCATGGCTACACCTTC. Amino acid sequence: CASSYTRGHGYTF.

This rearrangement joins TRBV2 to TRBJ1-2, with 8 bases matching TRBD1. This CDR3 region has 12 residues. V trimming: 6 bases; J trimming: 3 bases; junction bases outside the gene matches: 0. CDR1 is SNHLY, CDR2 FYNNEI, per germline. The chain's CDR3 is CASRQGDYGYTF. The CDR3 DNA reads TGTGCCAGCAGACAGGGGGACTATGGCTACACCTTC.

The rearrangement uses TRBV6-1 and TRBJ1-2; 7 bases align to TRBD1. The junction had 6 bases not matched to a gene; V was cut back by 4 bases and J by 4 bases. Germline CDR1 is MNHNS and CDR2 is SASEGT. The CDR3 covers 14 residues. For the CDR3, the DNA is TGTGCCAGCAGTGCGACAGGGAGACGCTATGGCTACACCTTC. Protein: CASSATGRRYGYTF.

This clonotype has a count of ten or more. The CDR3 loop reads CASSASGRGRYGYTF. The CDR3 DNA follows: TGTGCCAGCAGTGCGTCAGGCAGGGGGCGTTACGGCTACACCTTC. The rearrangement uses TRBV27 and TRBJ1-2; 8 bases fit TRBD1. This CDR3 has 15 amino acids. Losses at the gene ends were 5 bases for V and 8 bases for J; bases not matched to a gene: 13. Germline V gene sequence: CDR1 MNHEY, CDR2 SMNVEV (reference sequence).

This clonotype was observed at least ten times. The genes are TRBV5-1 and TRBJ1-2; unclear D gene. The CDR3 runs 13 residues. Trimming took 0 bases from V and 3 from J, leaving 6 bases between them. Germline V gene lookup returns CDR1 SGHRS and CDR2 YFSETQ. This CDR3 reads CASSLESDYGYTF. CDR3 bases: TGCGCCAGCAGCTTGGAGAGCGACTATGGCTACACCTTC.

The chain recombines TRBV5-1 with TRBJ2-7; unclear D gene. The CDR3 extends over 14 amino acids. V shed 7 bases and J shed 4 bases, with 18 bases lying between them. Per germline, CDR1 SGHRS and CDR2 YFSETQ. The CDR3 reads CASRSGPFVYEQYV. As DNA, the CDR3 is TGCGCCAGCCGGTCGGGTCCCTTTGTTTACGAGCAGTACGTC.

The chain links TRBV21-1 to TRBJ1-5; TRBD1, the D gene given by the table, was not confirmed from the DNA. TRBV21-1 is deemed a pseudogene. This CDR3 is 12 amino acids long. The CDR3 DNA reads TGTGCCAGCAGCCAGGGAAATCAGCCCCAGCATTTT. Its protein is CASSQGNQPQHF.

The rearrangement joins TRBV20-1 to TRBJ2-4, with 8 bases identical to TRBD1. The CDR3 consists of 13 residues. In germline, CDR1 is DFQATT, CDR2 SNEGSKA (reference sequence). The junction had 3 bases not matched to a gene; V was cut back by 1 base and J by 7 bases. The CDR3 protein is CSARVWTGNIQYF. The CDR3 DNA reads as TGCAGTGCTAGAGTATGGACAGGGAACATTCAGTACTTC.

This clonotype was recorded many times. The chain employs TRBV12-3 or TRBV12-4 and TRBJ1-2; 8 nucleotides line up with TRBD1. The trim removed 7 bases at V and 6 bases at J, leaving 7 bases unmatched. CDR3 length: 13 residues. CDR3 nucleotide sequence: TGTGCCAGCACCGTAAGGACAGGGAATGGCTACACCTTC. It encodes CASTVRTGNGYTF.

This clonotype was seen only a few times. V and J are TRBV5-1 and TRBJ2-3, with D perhaps TRBD1 or TRBD2 (5 bases each). This CDR3 spans 16 amino acids. Trimming removed 5 bases from V and 0 bases from J, with 16 bases in between. The V gene's germline CDR1 is SGHRS and CDR2 YFSETQ. In DNA form, the CDR3 reads TGCGCCAGCAGACACACCGGGACCGCTAGCACAGATACGCAGTATTTT. This encodes CASRHTGTASTDTQYF.

The rearrangement uses TRBV28 and TRBJ1-1; weak D call: TRBD1 (5 bases). This CDR3 contains 13 residues. The germline CDR1 and CDR2 sequences are MDHEN and SYDVKM. Trimming left V 4 bases short and J 1 base short, with 7 bases between. In DNA form, the CDR3 reads TGTGCCAGCAGTTCGGGGGGGAACACTGAAGCTTTCTTT. Translation gives CASSSGGNTEAFF.

V usage is TRBV5-1 and J usage is TRBJ2-5; 11 nucleotides line up with TRBD2. Per the germline V gene, CDR1 is SGHRS and CDR2 is YFSETQ. After removal of 3 bases from V and 6 bases from J, the junction contained 10 bases not matched to a gene. The CDR3 totals 16 residues. The CDR3 loop reads CASSSPTSGESKTQYF. The CDR3 DNA reads as TGCGCCAGCAGCTCCCCGACTAGCGGGGAATCAAAGACCCAGTACTTC.

The V and J genes are TRBV5-1 and TRBJ2-4; D not certain. The length of the CDR3 is 15 residues. The V end was cut by 0 bases, the J end by 0 bases, with 7 bases between. Germline lookup yields CDR1 SGHRS and CDR2 YFSETQ. CDR3 loop: CASSLGVPAKNIQYF. The DNA of the CDR3 is TGCGCCAGCAGCTTGGGAGTCCCAGCCAAAAACATTCAGTACTTC.

This clonotype was detected many times. The genes are TRBV12-3 or TRBV12-4 and TRBJ1-1; D unresolved. CDR3 length equals 14 residues. V lost 5 bases and J 10 bases, leaving 20 bases between the germline ends. The CDR3 coding sequence is TGTGCCAGCAGTCCAACGATGGCGGCTGAGGGAGCTTTCTTT. Its translation: CASSPTMAAEGAFF.

In its sample, this clonotype was seen many times. The chain uses TRBV12-3 or TRBV12-4 and TRBJ1-2; D uncertain. The CDR3 length is 13 residues. The V and J ends lost 7 bases and 8 bases respectively, with 17 bases between them. CDR3 nucleotide sequence: TGTGCCAGCACCTTGAGGACTGGGCGAGGCTACACCTTC. Amino acid sequence: CASTLRTGRGYTF.

This clonotype has at least ten counts. This chain uses TRBV5-1 with TRBJ1-2; D unresolved. Germline CDR1 SGHRS, CDR2 YFSETQ. The CDR3 totals 14 residues. With 0 bases removed from V and 8 bases from J, the gap between germline ends came to 14 bases. The CDR3 coding sequence is TGCGCCAGCAGCTTGGCCCTAGACCTCGGGGGCTACACCTTC. Amino acid sequence: CASSLALDLGGYTF.

This clonotype occurred many times. The rearrangement links TRBV5-6 to TRBJ1-3; D is uncertain. This CDR3 is built from 14 residues. Germline V gives CDR1 SGHDT, CDR2 YYEEEE. V lost 0 bases and J 0 bases, leaving 4 bases between the germline ends. CDR3 nucleotide sequence: TGTGCCAGCAGCTTGGGCATCTCTGGAAACACCATATATTTT. Translated, it gives CASSLGISGNTIYF.

The table lists this clonotype with a few counts. The V call is TRBV5-1, the J call TRBJ1-1; D is unclear. Trimming took 3 bases from V and 4 from J, leaving 16 bases between them. This CDR3 has 15 residues. The germline V gene encodes CDR1 SGHRS and CDR2 YFSETQ. The CDR3 nucleotides read TGCGCCAGCAGCTCCTACTTAGCTGGGTCCACTGAAGCTTTCTTT. Protein sequence: CASSSYLAGSTEAFF.

The chain employs TRBV20-1 and TRBJ1-6; 8 bases line up with TRBD1. The CDR3 spans 14 residues. The V gene end was trimmed by 3 bases and the J gene end by 8 bases; junction bases not matched to a gene: 6. Germline CDR1 and CDR2: DFQATT and SNEGSKA (reference sequence). CDR3 DNA: TGCAGTGCTAGGATTGGGGACAGGTATTCACCCCTCCACTTT. It encodes CSARIGDRYSPLHF.

The genes are TRBV12-3 or TRBV12-4 and TRBJ2-2; tentatively, D is TRBD2 (6 bases). The CDR3 is made up of 16 amino acids. V dropped 3 bases and J dropped 5 bases, with 16 bases sitting between them. In DNA, the CDR3 is TGTGCCAGCAGTTTCCGGACTACCGGGGGAACCGGGGAGCTGTTTTTT. Translated, it gives CASSFRTTGGTGELFF.

This clonotype was seen ten or more times. The rearrangement joins TRBV20-1 to TRBJ2-5, with D unresolved. CDR1 is DFQATT, CDR2 SNEGSKA, per germline (reference sequence). This CDR3 comprises 11 residues. CDR3 nucleotides: TGCAGCGTAGGCGGCCAAGAGACCCAGTACTTC. It encodes CSVGGQETQYF.

This clonotype turned up a few times. This chain connects TRBV9 to TRBJ1-1; no clear D. In germline, CDR1 is SGDLS, CDR2 YYNGEE. V was cut by 1 base and J by 5 bases, with 9 bases left in between. The CDR3 contains 13 residues. CDR3 nucleotide sequence: TGTGCCAGCAGCGTACAGGATGGGACTGAAGCTTTCTTT. It specifies CASSVQDGTEAFF.

The chain combines TRBV11-2 with TRBJ1-2, with D perhaps TRBD1 (5 bases). The CDR3 runs 18 residues. Germline assignment: CDR1 SGHAT and CDR2 FQNNGV. The V end lost 5 bases, the J end lost 0 bases, and 22 bases lay between the germline ends. The CDR3 DNA reads as TGTGCCAGCAGCGAAACTCCCGGCGGGGCGCTGGCTAACTATGGCTACACCTTC. Encoded protein: CASSETPGGALANYGYTF.

The chain couples TRBV12-3 or TRBV12-4 to TRBJ2-2; the match to TRBD1 covers 7 bases. V was pared by 6 bases and J by 6 bases, with 7 bases of the junction left unmatched. The CDR3 length is 14 residues. The chain's CDR3 is CASRRGLDAGELFF. The CDR3 region has the DNA TGTGCCAGCAGAAGGGGGCTAGATGCCGGGGAGCTGTTTTTT.

This clonotype was observed a few times. The gene calls are TRBV7-2 and TRBJ2-1; tentatively, D is TRBD1 (5 bases). The V end lost 3 bases, the J end lost 3 bases, and 12 bases lay between the germline ends. This CDR3 is built from 15 residues. CDR1 SGHTA and CDR2 FQGNSA come from the germline V gene. The CDR3 DNA follows: TGTGCCAGCAGCTTTGGCAGGGCACACTACAATGAGCAGTTCTTC. Translating gives CASSFGRAHYNEQFF.

The chain is built from TRBV7-9 and TRBJ1-2; D uncertain. There are 13 residues in the CDR3. V shed 3 bases and J shed 5 bases, with 10 bases lying between them. Germline CDR1 reads SEHNR; CDR2 reads FQNEAQ (reference sequence). The CDR3 nucleotides read TGTGCCAGCAGCTTTTATAATCGTTATGGCTACACCTTC. It codes for CASSFYNRYGYTF. Variable domain in full (rest from reference TRBV7-9 and TRBJ1-2): DTGVSQNPRHKITKRGQNVTFRCDPISEHNRLYWYRQTLGQGPEFLTYFQNEAQLEKSRLLSDRFSAERPKGSFSTLEIQRTEQGDSAMYLCASSFYNRYGYTFGSGTRLTVV.

This clonotype has just a few counts. This CDR3 reads CSVGDTYGYTF. The CDR3 DNA is TGCAGCGTTGGGGACACCTATGGCTACACCTTC. The chain joins TRBV29-1 to TRBJ1-2; tentative D call: TRBD1 (6 bases). The V end lost 4 bases, the J end lost 4 bases, and 7 bases lay between the germline ends. CDR1 and CDR2 from the germline V gene are SQVTM and ANQGSEA. CDR3 length: 11 amino acids.